Listed here are 30 T cell receptor beta chains from one sample, sequenced in a study of T cell clones after liver transplantation. The assay was immunoSEQ multiplex PCR, and TCRdb's table has in-frame clones only and misses some. Here the sample spans tens of thousands of clones, more than 90% being singletons. This specimen consisted of CD4+ T cells from blood, obtained before liver transplant. The receptors come from a human donor who received a liver transplant.

The V and J genes are TRBV7-6 and TRBJ2-3; 7 bases line up with TRBD2. This CDR3 contains 16 residues. V shed 0 bases and J 8 bases; nucleotides not matched to a gene: 11. Germline lookup yields CDR1 SGHVS and CDR2 FNYEAQ. CDR3 sequence: CASSLAGGRGGLTQYF. The DNA of the CDR3 is TGTGCCAGCAGCTTAGCCGGTGGGAGGGGAGGACTTACGCAGTATTTT.

V is TRBV29-1 and J is TRBJ2-7; D is uncertain. The V and J ends lost 3 bases and 7 bases respectively, with 10 bases between them. The CDR3 is made up of 11 amino acids. From germline, CDR1 is SQVTM and CDR2 ANQGSEA. The CDR3 here is CSVELFGEQYF. The CDR3 coding sequence is TGCAGCGTTGAGCTGTTTGGTGAGCAGTACTTC.

The chain couples TRBV6-5 to TRBJ1-1; D is unclear. CDR1 is MNHEY, CDR2 SVGAGI, per germline. The CDR3 is 14 amino acids. V dropped 0 bases and J dropped 3 bases, with 8 bases sitting between them. In DNA form, the CDR3 reads TGTGCCAGCAGTTACTCAGGGCTAGACACTGAAGCTTTCTTT. Translating gives CASSYSGLDTEAFF.

The rearrangement joins TRBV18 to TRBJ2-7, with 10 bases matching TRBD1. The junction had 0 bases not matched to a gene; V was cut back by 1 base and J by 0 bases. Germline V lookup: CDR1 KGHSH, CDR2 LQKENI. The CDR3 length is 15 residues. Written as DNA, the CDR3 is TGTGCCAGCTCACCACGGACAGGGGGCTCCTACGAGCAGTACTTC. Amino acids: CASSPRTGGSYEQYF.

The chain uses TRBV28 and TRBJ2-3, with a tentative D call TRBD2 (6 bases). Germline V gene lookup returns CDR1 MDHEN and CDR2 SYDVKM. This CDR3 is built from 15 residues. The V and J ends lost 5 bases and 3 bases respectively, with 15 bases between them. Here the CDR3 DNA reads TGTGCCAGCAGTCCACCGGGACTGCGGACAGATACGCAGTATTTT. Protein: CASSPPGLRTDTQYF. Filled out from reference TRBV28 and TRBJ2-3, the complete variable domain reads DVKVTQSSRYLVKRTGEKVFLECVQDMDHENMFWYRQDPGLGLRLIYFSYDVKMKEKGDIPEGYSVSREKKERFSLILESASTNQTSMYLCASSPPGLRTDTQYFGPGTRLTVL.

The chain combines TRBV6-1 with TRBJ2-7, with D perhaps TRBD1 (6 bases). The CDR3 extends over 14 amino acids. V was pared by 1 base and J by 2 bases, with 9 bases between. The germline gives CDR1 MNHNS, CDR2 SASEGT. CDR3 DNA: TGTGCCAGCAGTGAAGGGGCAGGGGCCTACGAGCAGTACTTC. Translating it yields CASSEGAGAYEQYF.

The J gene is TRBJ2-3, the V gene TRBV18; D unclear. V lost 4 bases and J lost 3, with 2 bases in between. Per the germline V gene, CDR1 is KGHSH and CDR2 is LQKENI. The CDR3 totals 11 residues. CDR3 nucleotides: TGTGCCAGCTCACGGACAGATACGCAGTATTTT. Translation gives CASSRTDTQYF.

In its sample, this clone was seen once. The chain has TRBV28 and TRBJ1-5; a possible D gene is TRBD1 (5 bases). CDR3 length: 16 residues. Between the trimmed V and J ends, which lost 3 bases and 3 bases, there was a span of 15 bases. From germline, CDR1 is MDHEN and CDR2 SYDVKM. The CDR3 bases are TGTGCCAGCAGTTTGGGGCAGGGCACTTTCAATCAGCCCCAGCATTTT. Its translation is CASSLGQGTFNQPQHF.

The CDR3 nucleotides read TGTGCCAGCAGTTACGTGGGAGGGAACTTATACAATGAGCAGTTCTTC. Encoded protein: CASSYVGGNLYNEQFF. This chain joins TRBV6-5 and TRBJ2-1; 7 bases are shared with TRBD2. With 2 bases clipped from V and 4 bases from J, the junction kept 8 bases outside the gene matches. Germline assignment: CDR1 MNHEY and CDR2 SVGAGI. This CDR3 is built from 16 residues.

This chain's CDR3 is CASSVRNRAEAFF. Here the CDR3 DNA reads TGTGCCAGCAGTGTTAGGAATAGGGCTGAAGCTTTCTTT. This chain connects TRBV2 to TRBJ1-1; D gene unclear. Germline CDR1 reads SNHLY; CDR2 reads FYNNEI. This CDR3 is built from 13 residues. Trimming pared 4 bases from V and 6 bases from J, leaving 12 bases between.

This chain links TRBV7-2 with TRBJ1-1; D not certain. V lost 5 bases and J lost 0, with 7 bases in between. The CDR3 covers 13 residues. CDR1 SGHTA and CDR2 FQGNSA come from the germline V gene. The CDR3 here is CASSADVNTEAFF. CDR3 in DNA: TGTGCCAGCAGCGCGGATGTGAACACTGAAGCTTTCTTT.

The V call is TRBV18, the J call TRBJ2-3; 9 bases line up with TRBD2. This CDR3 spans 15 amino acids. Germline V gene lookup returns CDR1 KGHSH and CDR2 LQKENI. V lost 6 bases and J lost 2; bases outside the gene matches: 6. The CDR3 sequence: CASSFSGSSTDTQYF. CDR3 nucleotides: TGTGCCAGCTCGTTTAGCGGGAGTTCCACAGATACGCAGTATTTT. The full variable domain, with the rest looked up from reference TRBV18 and TRBJ2-3, is NAGVMQNPRHLVRRRGQEARLRCSPMKGHSHVYWYRQLPEEGLKFMVYLQKENIIDESGMPKERFSAEFPKEGPSILRIQQVVRGDSAAYFCASSFSGSSTDTQYFGPGTRLTVL.

V and J are TRBV27 and TRBJ1-2, with a tentative D call TRBD1 (6 bases). The germline V gene encodes CDR1 MNHEY and CDR2 SMNVEV (reference sequence). Trimming took off 5 bases at V and 7 bases at J, with 14 bases between the two ends. This CDR3 spans 13 amino acids. The CDR3 is CASSPEGRGGYTF. The DNA of the CDR3 is TGTGCCAGCAGTCCCGAGGGCAGGGGTGGCTACACCTTC.

V and J are TRBV5-4 and TRBJ2-1; perhaps TRBD1 as D (5 bases). This CDR3 has 14 residues. Per germline, CDR1 SGHNT and CDR2 YYREEE (reference sequence). V shed 3 bases and J shed 1 base, with 8 bases lying between them. Here the CDR3 reads CASSSRGSYNEQFF. The CDR3 nucleotides are TGTGCCAGCAGCTCTAGGGGATCCTACAATGAGCAGTTCTTC.

The chain is built from TRBV7-3 and TRBJ2-5, with 15 bases matching TRBD2. The CDR3 extends over 16 amino acids. From germline, CDR1 is SGHTA and CDR2 FQGTGA. J lost 1 base, V lost 4 bases, and 1 base had no gene match. CDR3 DNA: TGTGCCAGCAGCTCGGGACTAGCGGGAGGCCAAGAGACCCAGTACTTC. Amino acid sequence: CASSSGLAGGQETQYF.

This clone appeared a single time. The junction departs from the called germline gene at one end, perhaps through a read error. J is TRBJ2-1 and V is TRBV7-7, with no clear D. The CDR3 runs to 10 residues. Germline V gene sequence: CDR1 SSHAT, CDR2 FNYEAQ (reference sequence). The CDR3 loop reads CASSYNEQFF. CDR3 nucleotides: TGTGCTAGCAGCTACAATGAGCAGTTCTTC.

J is TRBJ1-4 and V is TRBV29-1; unclear D gene. The ends were cut back, 7 bases at V and 0 bases at J, with 9 bases in the middle. From germline, CDR1 is SQVTM and CDR2 ANQGSEA. The CDR3 length is 13 residues. The CDR3 here is CSARSSTNEKLFF. Here the CDR3 DNA reads TGCAGCGCACGGAGCTCAACTAATGAAAAACTGTTTTTT. Together with reference TRBV29-1 and TRBJ1-4, the CDR3 gives the full variable domain: SAVISQKPSRDICQRGTSLTIQCQVDSQVTMMFWYRQQPGQSLTLIATANQGSEATYESGFVIDKFPISRPNLTFSTLTVSNMSPEDSSIYLCSARSSTNEKLFFGSGTQLSVL.

The V call is TRBV6-1, the J call TRBJ1-5; 8 bases are a match to TRBD1. The germline V gene encodes CDR1 MNHNS and CDR2 SASEGT. Trimming removed 5 bases from V and 5 bases from J; junction bases left unmatched: 2. The CDR3 has 13 amino acids. For the CDR3, the DNA is TGTGCCAGCAGTAAACAGGGGGATCAGCCCCAGCATTTT. This codes for CASSKQGDQPQHF.

The J gene is TRBJ1-1, the V gene TRBV10-3, with D unresolved. CDR1 and CDR2 (germline): ENHRY, SYGVKD. CDR3 length equals 13 residues. V lost 6 bases, J lost 1 base, and 9 bases lay in between. The CDR3 here is CAIRPPGNTEAFF. In DNA form, the CDR3 reads TGTGCCATCAGGCCCCCAGGGAACACTGAAGCTTTCTTT.

The chain has TRBV2 and TRBJ2-5; 12 bases are shared with TRBD2. The CDR3 consists of 14 residues. The ends lost 6 bases at V and 4 bases at J; junction bases unmatched: 3. Germline V gene lookup returns CDR1 SNHLY and CDR2 FYNNEI. The CDR3 DNA sequence: TGTGCCAGCAGCCGGGGACTAGCGGGAGAGACCCAGTACTTC. Translated, it gives CASSRGLAGETQYF.

The rearrangement joins TRBV7-9 to TRBJ2-2, with a possible D match to TRBD1 (6 bases). This CDR3 is 14 amino acids long. Germline V gives CDR1 SEHNR, CDR2 FQNEAQ (reference sequence). V was clipped by 4 bases and J by 6 bases, with 12 bases between them. CDR3 in DNA: TGTGCCAGCAGCTACCAGGGGCCTCCCGGGGAGCTGTTTTTT. Its protein is CASSYQGPPGELFF.

The gene calls are TRBV11-3 and TRBJ2-5; maybe TRBD2 (5 bases). Germline loops: CDR1 SGHNT, CDR2 YENEEA. This CDR3 has 15 amino acids. The V end was cut by 5 bases, the J end by 2 bases, with 15 bases between. The CDR3 bases are TGTGCCAGCAGCCCGGGGAGCCACAAGCAAGAGACCCAGTACTTC. This encodes CASSPGSHKQETQYF.

This sequence joins TRBV25-1 and TRBJ1-1, with TRBD1 as a possible D gene (5 bases). Germline CDR1 and CDR2: MGHDK and SYGVNS. V lost 10 bases, J lost 1 base, and 10 bases lay in between. This CDR3 is built from 12 residues. CDR3 sequence: CATGGGNTEAFF. CDR3 coding DNA: TGTGCCACCGGGGGGGGGAACACTGAAGCTTTCTTT.

This clone was picked up one time. The gene calls are TRBV18 and TRBJ1-1; D uncertain. The germline V gene has CDR1 KGHSH and CDR2 LQKENI. The CDR3 runs 14 residues. The V end lost 5 bases, the J end lost 3 bases, and 13 bases lay between the germline ends. The CDR3 reads CASSEYHGDTEAFF. As DNA, the CDR3 is TGTGCCAGCTCAGAGTACCACGGGGACACTGAAGCTTTCTTT.

The chain links TRBV5-1 to TRBJ1-1, with a tentative D call TRBD1 (5 bases). The germline V gene encodes CDR1 SGHRS and CDR2 YFSETQ. Trimming stripped 3 bases from V and 2 bases from J, with 11 bases between. This CDR3 spans 14 amino acids. DNA of the CDR3: TGCGCCAGCAGCTCTCAGGGAGCTAACACTGAAGCTTTCTTT. It codes for CASSSQGANTEAFF.

This clone was found a few times. This chain connects TRBV28 to TRBJ2-7; 8 bases are shared with TRBD2. The CDR3 is made up of 14 amino acids. Germline V CDR1 and CDR2: MDHEN, SYDVKM. V lost 6 bases and J lost 4; bases outside the gene matches: 8. DNA for the CDR3: TGTGCCAGCAGCCCCCCTGGCGGGAGGTACGAGCAGTACTTC. It translates to CASSPPGGRYEQYF.

V is TRBV5-1 and J is TRBJ2-2, with 8 bases identical to TRBD1. CDR3 length: 14 residues. With 9 bases clipped from V and 2 bases from J, the junction kept 6 bases outside the gene matches. Germline lookup yields CDR1 SGHRS and CDR2 YFSETQ. DNA for the CDR3: TGCGCCACCGACAGGGGTCCCAACACCGGGGAGCTGTTTTTT. It is translated as CATDRGPNTGELFF.

The chain is built from TRBV7-9 and TRBJ1-4, with a possible D match to TRBD1 (6 bases). V was cut by 3 bases and J by 8 bases, with 10 bases left in between. Per germline, CDR1 SEHNR and CDR2 FQNEAQ (reference sequence). CDR3 length equals 13 residues. CDR3 region: CASSFQQGEKLFF. DNA of the CDR3: TGTGCCAGCAGCTTCCAACAGGGAGAAAAACTGTTTTTT.

The V call is TRBV28, the J call TRBJ2-3; D call uncertain. V lost 5 bases, J lost 4 bases, and 13 bases lay in between. This CDR3 is built from 14 residues. Germline V gene lookup returns CDR1 MDHEN and CDR2 SYDVKM. The CDR3: CASSPRTTSDTQYF. The CDR3 nucleotides read TGTGCCAGCAGTCCCCGGACGACCTCAGATACGCAGTATTTT.

The chain combines TRBV7-9 with TRBJ2-1; 9 positions match TRBD1. The germline CDR1 and CDR2 sequences are SEHNR and FQNEAQ (reference sequence). The CDR3 loop spans 13 amino acids. The ends lost 8 bases at V and 6 bases at J; junction bases unmatched: 5. As DNA, the CDR3 is TGTGCCAGCGAGGGACAGGGTAGCAATGAGCAGTTCTTC. Encoded protein: CASEGQGSNEQFF.